What follows describes a single TCR beta chain. This clone was counted once. Its antigen is still unknown. Per-base qualities were not stored, and no clone one base away is much larger. Each collaborating institution followed its own protocols to collect whole blood in K2EDTA tubes. For TCRbeta analysis, collaborator samples were shipped as frozen whole blood, as isolated PBMCs, or as DNA extracted from either sample type. The source of the sample is a study of blood T cell repertoires in COVID-19 (dated by TCRdb to 2018 to 2021). Notes on the research overall: Samples from collaborators originated in the United States, Italy and Spain and spanned both the acute and convalescent phases of COVID-19. The prospective study material was composed of cDNA or gDNA derived from T cells, B-cell-depleted T cells, or PBMCs. Subjects who had been exposed to COVID-19, were actively infected with it, or had recovered from it provided the deeply sampled blood TCRbeta repertoires that made up the dataset. The repertoires were released in a freely available public database meant as a resource for research on the immune response to SARS-CoV-2. The samples were drawn from two sources: the first 160 participants of the ongoing ImmuneRACE study, and approximately 1,300 subjects contributed by 6 global collaborators. The sample metadata nearly always contained a de-identified subject ID, COVID-19 status, age in years and sex. Where available, HLA class I and class II types were obtained from metadata supplied by the sample provider rather than from assay-based typing. Beyond this particular receptor, the publication reports: Clinical and demographic metadata were provided uncurated, with the amount varying by source and participant.

The CDR3 spans 15 residues, from the cysteine through the phenylalanine. Of all the DNA, just the CDR3 is kept, 45 bases in frame from base 1. V and J are truncated by 4 bases and 6 bases respectively, leaving an intervening sequence of 16 bases. According to the germline V gene, CDR1 reads MDHEN and CDR2 reads SYDVKM. The immunoSEQ Assay, a bias-controlled multiplex PCR, was used to amplify TCRbeta CDR3 regions from genomic DNA. In the paper's pipeline: The number of nucleated cells in each sample was estimated from the amplification of reference gene primers within the assay. To quantify the absolute abundance of each unique TCRbeta CDR3 rearrangement, sequence reads were collapsed and filtered. For each sample, productive Simpson clonality was calculated by taking the square root of Simpson's diversity index across productive rearrangements. In its TCRdb copy, this immuneACCESS table keeps in-frame sequences only and misses some clones. Where compared with another copy, unresolved V genes explain less than half of these, and the others have no known cause. V and J calls and clone size are as listed in that table; D and trimming were resolved from the DNA. The sample table lists some 390,000 clones, 70% to 90% of them with a count of one. In total, the top ten clones hold around 3% of the sample.

This receptor chain uses TRBV28 and TRBJ1-3; the D gene is perhaps TRBD1, on 5 matching bases. This receptor was taken from a human donor in a cohort sampled during active COVID-19. Material: peripheral blood. The sequenced DNA is TGTGCCAGCAGTTCGCGCGGGGGTTGGGCAAACACCATATATTTT. This encodes CASSSRGGWANTIYF.